This is a list of T cell receptor beta chains from one sample in a study of prognosis after radiotherapy for stage I lung cancer. MiXCR, run by TCRdb on the multiplex PCR reads, gives a single entry per CDR3 protein. The sample records about 51,000 distinct CDR3 sequences, 30% to 35% being singletons. Sequenced here: PBMCs, sampled before or after stereotactic body radiation therapy (not recorded which). These receptor sequences come from a donor at least 50 years old with non-small cell lung cancer. CDR3s include the opening cysteine and the closing phenylalanine or tryptophan. D genes are given only for firm matches. Some rows have no size entry. The others give once, few or many, or a class for an expanded clone.

d_call	j_call	v_call	clone_size	cdr3_aa	cdr3_nt
TRBD2	TRBJ2-1	TRBV5-1	many	CASSLQSGRFDEQFF	TGCGCCAGCAGCTTGCAAAGCGGGAGGTTTGATGAGCAGTTCTTC
TRBD2	TRBJ2-3	TRBV20-1	many	CSARDGLAGGREGDTQYF	TGCAGTGCTAGAGACGGCCTAGCGGGAGGCCGGGAGGGAGATACGCAGTATTTT
TRBD1	TRBJ2-1	TRBV18	many	CASSPPARGIGEQFF	TGTGCCAGCTCACCACCGGCCAGGGGGATCGGTGAGCAGTTCTTC
.	TRBJ2-7	TRBV12-3/TRBV12-4	.	CASSFGQSYEQYF	TGTGCCAGCAGTTTTGGGCAGTCCTACGAGCAGTACTTC
.	TRBJ2-7	TRBV20-1	.	CSALGSGRKGNSYEQYF	TGCAGTGCTTTGGGGTCGGGGCGAAAGGGGAACTCCTACGAGCAGTACTTC
.	TRBJ2-4	TRBV20-1	many	CSASPRARAKNIQYF	TGCAGTGCTAGCCCAAGGGCCAGAGCCAAAAACATTCAGTACTTC
TRBD2	TRBJ2-5	TRBV7-2	.	CAGSLEVAGGETKYF	TGTGCCGGCAGCTTAGAGGTAGCGGGAGGGGAGACCAAGTACTTC
.	TRBJ2-1	TRBV5-1	many	CASSPSSNSYNEQFF	TGCGCCAGCAGCCCTAGCTCAAATTCCTACAATGAGCAGTTCTTC
TRBD1	TRBJ1-2	TRBV2	many	CASSVTQGADGYTF	TGTGCCAGCAGCGTAACACAGGGGGCAGATGGCTACACCTTC
.	TRBJ2-6	TRBV7-9	many	CASSLVLVRRGSGANVLTF	TGTGCCAGCAGCTTAGTTTTAGTGAGACGAGGATCTGGGGCCAACGTCCTGACTTTC
TRBD2	TRBJ2-7	TRBV30	many	CAWSTGLAGVGEYF	TGTGCCTGGAGCACGGGACTAGCGGGAGTAGGAGAGTACTTC
.	TRBJ1-5	TRBV7-2	many	CASSFSQVQPQHF	TGTGCCAGCAGCTTCTCACAGGTTCAGCCCCAGCATTTT
.	TRBJ2-1	TRBV24-1	many	CATSEPNWNEQFF	TGTGCCACCAGTGAGCCCAATTGGAATGAGCAGTTCTTC
TRBD2	TRBJ2-3	TRBV20-1	many	CSANPSGADTQYF	TGCAGTGCAAACCCTAGCGGGGCGGATACGCAGTATTTT
TRBD2	TRBJ2-1	TRBV15	many	CATSRGLAGKYNEQFF	TGTGCCACCAGCAGAGGCCTAGCGGGAAAGTACAATGAGCAGTTCTTC
.	TRBJ2-6	TRBV7-2	.	CASNLGPGAGDNVLTF	TGTGCCAGCAACTTAGGTCCGGGGGCTGGGGACAACGTCCTGACTTTC
.	TRBJ1-5	TRBV5-4	.	CASSLRGQPQHF	TGTGCCAGCAGCTTAAGAGGGCAGCCCCAGCATTTT
TRBD2	TRBJ2-7	TRBV11-1	.	CASSPLAGGSYNEQYF	TGTGCCAGCAGCCCGCTAGCGGGAGGCTCCTACAACGAGCAGTACTTC
.	TRBJ2-5	TRBV7-2	many	CASSSTGREGTQYF	TGTGCCAGCAGCTCGACGGGACGCGAGGGGACCCAGTACTTC
.	TRBJ2-3	TRBV7-8	many	CASSSLPDTQYF	TGTGCCAGCAGCTCCTTACCTGATACGCAGTATTTT
.	TRBJ2-5	TRBV6-1	few	CASRCTPGSETQYF	TGTGCCAGCAGATGCACCCCGGGTTCGGAGACCCAGTACTTC
.	TRBJ1-5	TRBV7-2	.	CASSLHWSVQPQHF	TGTGCCAGCAGCCTACATTGGAGCGTTCAGCCCCAGCATTTT